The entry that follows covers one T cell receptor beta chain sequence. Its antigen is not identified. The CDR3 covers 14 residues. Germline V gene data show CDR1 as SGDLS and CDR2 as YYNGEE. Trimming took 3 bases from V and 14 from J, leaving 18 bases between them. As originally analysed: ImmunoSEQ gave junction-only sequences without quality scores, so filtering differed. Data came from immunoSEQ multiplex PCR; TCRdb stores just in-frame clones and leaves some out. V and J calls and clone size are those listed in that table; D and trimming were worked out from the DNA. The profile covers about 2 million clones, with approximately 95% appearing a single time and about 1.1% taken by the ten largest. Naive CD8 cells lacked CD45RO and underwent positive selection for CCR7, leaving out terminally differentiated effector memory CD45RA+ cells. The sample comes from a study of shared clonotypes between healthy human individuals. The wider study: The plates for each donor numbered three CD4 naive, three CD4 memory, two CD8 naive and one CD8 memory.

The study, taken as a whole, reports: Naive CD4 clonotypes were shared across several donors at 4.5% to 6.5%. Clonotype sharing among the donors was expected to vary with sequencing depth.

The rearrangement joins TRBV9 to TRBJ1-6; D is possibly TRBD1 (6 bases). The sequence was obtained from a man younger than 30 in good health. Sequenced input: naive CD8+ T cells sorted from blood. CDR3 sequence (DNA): TGTGCCAGCAGCGCGTCCGGGACAAAGGAATCCCTCCACTTT. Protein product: CASSASGTKESLHF.